Shown below are 21 T cell receptor beta chains from a single sample sequenced in a study of T cell changes during pregnancy in multiple sclerosis. The data were produced by immunoSEQ multiplex PCR, yet TCRdb's version contains in-frame clones alone and is incomplete. The data contain 80,000 or so clones, about 91% of them singletons. The sequencing here drew on peripheral blood, taken before pregnancy. The receptors shown here come from a female donor with multiple sclerosis, enrolled in a pregnancy study.

V and J are TRBV25-1 and TRBJ2-2, with TRBD1 identical over 7 bases. From germline, CDR1 is MGHDK and CDR2 SYGVNS. J gave up 4 bases and V 3 bases, and 8 bases lay outside the gene matches. This CDR3 has 16 amino acids. The CDR3 region has the DNA TGTGCCAGCAGTGAGCCCGGACAGGCGGTCACCGGGGAGCTGTTTTTT. This translates into CASSEPGQAVTGELFF.

V and J are TRBV15 and TRBJ1-1; TRBD1 is a possible D gene (6 bases). The germline gives CDR1 LNHNV, CDR2 YYDKDF (reference sequence). V was shortened by 2 bases and J by 1 base, with 8 bases between the two germline ends. The CDR3 runs 14 residues. DNA of the CDR3: TGTGCCACCAGCAGAACGGACAGGAACACTGAAGCTTTCTTT. This gives the protein CATSRTDRNTEAFF.

The J gene is TRBJ2-3, the V gene TRBV19; 9 bases are a match to TRBD1. CDR3 size: 12 residues. V shed 3 bases and J 8 bases; nucleotides not matched to a gene: 0. CDR1 is LNHDA and CDR2 is SQIVND in the germline V gene (reference sequence). The CDR3 loop is CASSMGQGTQYF. The CDR3 bases are TGTGCCAGTAGTATGGGACAGGGTACGCAGTATTTT.

The rearrangement uses TRBV4-1 and TRBJ1-4; D might be TRBD1 (5 bases). Germline V gene sequence: CDR1 MGHRA, CDR2 YSYEKL. CDR3 size: 15 residues. V gave up 6 bases and J gave up 7 bases, with 18 bases separating them. CDR3 coding DNA: TGCGCCAGCAGTCTAGCGGGACTTGGGGGTGAAAAACTGTTTTTT. Its protein product is CASSLAGLGGEKLFF.

The rearrangement uses TRBV11-2 and TRBJ1-2; 9 nucleotides align to TRBD1. Germline V gives CDR1 SGHAT, CDR2 FQNNGV. The ends lost 4 bases at V and 7 bases at J; junction bases unmatched: 4. This CDR3 is built from 13 residues. The CDR3 DNA follows: TGTGCCAGCAGCTGGGGACAGGGAACTGGCTACACCTTC. It yields the protein CASSWGQGTGYTF.

The V call is TRBV27, the J call TRBJ2-7, with D possibly being TRBD2 (7 bases). This CDR3 comprises 11 residues. The germline CDR1 and CDR2 sequences are MNHEY and SMNVEV (reference sequence). Trimming took 5 bases from V and 10 from J, leaving 12 bases between them. CDR3 sequence reads: CASSRGAIQYF. The CDR3 nucleotides are TGTGCCAGCAGTCGGGGGGCAATACAGTACTTC.

V gene TRBV7-9 combines with J gene TRBJ2-3; 9 positions match TRBD2. The CDR3 covers 19 residues. The J segment lost 2 bases and the V segment lost 7 bases, leaving 19 bases of the junction unmatched. Germline CDR1 reads SEHNR; CDR2 reads FQNEAQ (reference sequence). CDR3 nucleotides: TGTGCCAGCATCCCTTTTGGGGTCAGCGGGGGGTCGGCCACAGATACGCAGTATTTT. Translating gives CASIPFGVSGGSATDTQYF.

The chain has TRBV4-1 and TRBJ2-2, with D possibly matching TRBD2 (7 bases). V shed 5 bases and J shed 3 bases, with 16 bases lying between them. The CDR3 loop spans 16 amino acids. CDR1 is MGHRA and CDR2 is YSYEKL in the germline V gene. As DNA, the CDR3 is TGCGCCAGCAGCGCTGTGGGGGAGGGGGACACCGGGGAGCTGTTTTTT. Protein: CASSAVGEGDTGELFF.

V is TRBV7-2 and J is TRBJ2-7; tentatively, D is TRBD2 (5 bases). Looked up from germline, CDR1 is SGHTA and CDR2 is FQGNSA. V was cut by 4 bases and J by 6 bases, with 10 bases left in between. The CDR3 has 12 amino acids. The CDR3 bases are TGTGCCAGCAGCTCACCGGGATTCGAGCAGTACTTC. The encoded protein is CASSSPGFEQYF.

This chain links TRBV12-5 with TRBJ2-1; 9 bases line up with TRBD1. The junction had 4 bases not matched to a gene; V was cut back by 1 base and J by 6 bases. Germline values: CDR1 LGHNT, CDR2 FRNRAP. This CDR3 has 15 amino acids. This CDR3 is CASGLEADRGNEQFF. Written as DNA, the CDR3 is TGTGCTAGTGGTTTGGAAGCGGACAGGGGCAATGAGCAGTTCTTC.

The chain couples TRBV30 to TRBJ1-2; D possibly corresponds to TRBD1 (6 bases). The germline V gene has CDR1 GTSNPN and CDR2 SVGIG (reference sequence). The CDR3 runs to 14 residues. V was shortened by 0 bases and J by 3 bases, with 11 bases between the two germline ends. CDR3 bases: TGTGCCTGGAGTGTAAGGGGGTTTGACTATGGCTACACCTTC. Its protein product is CAWSVRGFDYGYTF. Supplemented by reference TRBV30 and TRBJ1-2, the full variable domain reads SQTIHQWPATLVQPVGSPLSLECTVEGTSNPNLYWYRQAAGRGLQLLFYSVGIGQISSEVPQNLSASRPQDRQFILSSKKLLLSDSGFYLCAWSVRGFDYGYTFGSGTRLTVV.

This chain joins TRBV9 and TRBJ1-2; a possible D gene is TRBD1 (5 bases). This CDR3 is 16 amino acids long. Germline lookup yields CDR1 SGDLS and CDR2 YYNGEE. Trimming stripped 3 bases from V and 3 bases from J, with 18 bases between. DNA of the CDR3: TGTGCCAGCAGCGAGAGCCTCAGGGTTGGTGACTATGGCTACACCTTC. Translated, it gives CASSESLRVGDYGYTF.

The chain couples TRBV7-2 to TRBJ2-7; D is perhaps TRBD2 (7 bases). CDR1 and CDR2 from the germline V gene are SGHTA and FQGNSA. The V gene lost 5 bases and the J gene lost 0 bases, with 23 bases spanning the gap. The CDR3 runs to 18 residues. As DNA, the CDR3 is TGTGCCAGCAGCCCCGAGTGGGGGCGGGGGCTCAACTCCTACGAGCAGTACTTC. This translates into CASSPEWGRGLNSYEQYF. Complete variable domain (other parts from reference TRBV7-2 and TRBJ2-7): GAGVSQSPSNKVTEKGKDVELRCDPISGHTALYWYRQSLGQGLEFLIYFQGNSAPDKSGLPSDRFSAERTGGSVSTLTIQRTQQEDSAVYLCASSPEWGRGLNSYEQYFGPGTRLTVT.

A note on this clone: The junction departs from the called germline gene at one end, perhaps through a read error. The chain has TRBV7-7 and TRBJ2-2; 7 nucleotides match TRBD2. CDR1 is SSHAT, CDR2 FNYEAQ, per germline (reference sequence). This CDR3 comprises 14 residues. The CDR3 loop is CASSGDGGPGELFF. CDR3 DNA sequence: TGTGCTAGCAGCGGGGACGGAGGGCCCGGGGAGCTGTTTTTT. Full variable domain (outside the CDR3, taken from reference TRBV7-7 and TRBJ2-2): GAGVSQSPRYKVTKRGQDVTLRCDPISSHATLYWYQQALGQGPEFLTYFNYEAQPDKSGLPSDRFSAERPEGSISTLTIQRTEQRDSAMYRCASSGDGGPGELFFGEGSRLTVL.

The rearrangement joins TRBV7-3 to TRBJ2-3; 11 nucleotides match TRBD1. V trimming: 5 bases; J trimming: 4 bases; junction bases outside the gene matches: 11. Germline V CDR1 and CDR2: SGHTA, FQGTGA. This CDR3 is built from 17 residues. DNA of the CDR3: TGTGCCAGCAGCCCTCATGTCGGACAGGGGGCGGCAGATACGCAGTATTTT. Translation gives CASSPHVGQGAADTQYF.

This clone was found a few times. The rearrangement uses TRBV29-1 and TRBJ1-2, with 7 bases matching TRBD1. Germline loops: CDR1 SQVTM, CDR2 ANQGSEA. The CDR3 consists of 12 residues. J was trimmed by 8 bases and V by 3 bases; bases with no gene match: 6. The CDR3 DNA reads as TGCAGCGTTGAGGAGACAGGGTGGGGCTACACCTTC. This sequence encodes CSVEETGWGYTF. The whole variable domain, remainder taken from reference TRBV29-1 and TRBJ1-2, is SAVISQKPSRDICQRGTSLTIQCQVDSQVTMMFWYRQQPGQSLTLIATANQGSEATYESGFVIDKFPISRPNLTFSTLTVSNMSPEDSSIYLCSVEETGWGYTFGSGTRLTVV.

The chain uses TRBV5-6 and TRBJ2-1, with D possibly matching TRBD2 (6 bases). Germline-derived CDR1 and CDR2 are SGHDT and YYEEEE. The length of the CDR3 is 13 residues. V gave up 4 bases and J gave up 12 bases, with 17 bases separating them. The CDR3 nucleotides read TGTGCCAGCAGCCTGGGGACTTTCCCCTTGCAGTTCTTC. Translating it yields CASSLGTFPLQFF. The variable domain in full, with the rest retrieved from reference TRBV5-6 and TRBJ2-1, is DAGVTQSPTHLIKTRGQQVTLRCSPKSGHDTVSWYQQALGQGPQFIFQYYEEEERQRGNFPDRFSGHQFPNYSSELNVNALLLGDSALYLCASSLGTFPLQFFGPGTRLTVL.

V gene TRBV13 combines with J gene TRBJ2-7, with 7 nucleotides matching TRBD2. V gave up 4 bases and J gave up 6 bases; unmatched junction bases: 9. The V gene's germline CDR1 is PRHDT and CDR2 FYEKMQ (reference sequence). The CDR3 is 14 amino acids. The CDR3 protein is CASSSRLLAREQYF. Written as DNA, the CDR3 is TGTGCCAGCAGCTCCCGCCTACTAGCGCGCGAGCAGTACTTC.

This chain uses TRBV7-9 with TRBJ1-1, with D unclear. This CDR3 is built from 14 residues. Germline CDR1 is SEHNR and CDR2 is FQNEAQ (reference sequence). V lost 5 bases, J lost 1 base, and 11 bases lay in between. CDR3 in amino acids: CASSHELRNTEAFF. CDR3 DNA sequence: TGTGCCAGCAGCCATGAACTCCGGAACACTGAAGCTTTCTTT.

The chain combines TRBV5-6 with TRBJ1-4; D ambiguous. This CDR3 comprises 16 residues. Per the germline V gene, CDR1 is SGHDT and CDR2 is YYEEEE. Trimming removed 0 bases at V and 4 bases at J, with 13 bases between. This CDR3 is CASSLVKGGDNEKLFF. CDR3 sequence (DNA): TGTGCCAGCAGCTTGGTGAAAGGCGGGGATAATGAAAAACTGTTTTTT.

The CDR3 spells CASSWGDGRNTEAFF. In DNA form, the CDR3 reads TGTGCCAGTAGTTGGGGGGACGGGAGGAACACTGAAGCTTTCTTT. The chain recombines TRBV19 with TRBJ1-1; possible D gene TRBD1, 5 bases. The CDR3 loop spans 15 amino acids. Germline V lookup: CDR1 LNHDA, CDR2 SQIVND (reference sequence). Between the trimmed V and J ends, which lost 5 bases and 1 base, there was a span of 14 bases. Based on the CDR3 plus reference TRBV19 and TRBJ1-1, the full variable domain is DGGITQSPKYLFRKEGQNVTLSCEQNLNHDAMYWYRQDPGQGLRLIYYSQIVNDFQKGDIAEGYSVSREKKESFPLTVTSAQKNPTAFYLCASSWGDGRNTEAFFGQGTRLTVV.